Reported below is one T cell receptor beta chain. The entry originates in a study of T cells in Graves' hyperthyroidism and ophthalmopathy. J was trimmed by 3 bases and V by 5 bases; bases with no gene match: 8. The germline V gene encodes CDR1 ENHRY and CDR2 SYGVKD. There are 15 residues in the CDR3. Amplification of TCR beta CDR3 regions used RNA as the template. Carried out on the TCR CDR3, a first-round RT-PCR used the HTBI primer set. A single record per CDR3 protein comes from TCRdb applying MiXCR to the multiplex PCR reads. The repertoire holds 250,000 or so distinct CDR3 sequences, with 13% to 15% as singletons.

The sequenced sample consisted of blood. This TCR came from a woman in her forties or fifties with Graves' hyperthyroidism that later progressed to Graves' ophthalmopathy. V gene TRBV10-3 combines with J gene TRBJ1-1; TRBD1 matches 8 bases. The CDR3 DNA reads TGTGCCATCAGTCCCGGACAGGGTAGGGACACTGAAGCTTTCTTT. Translation: CAISPGQGRDTEAFF.